This T cell receptor beta chain was sequenced in a study of blood T cells in healthy people across ages. Each sample had at least 6 million PBMCs isolated. Findings and limits, study-wide: Fewer expanded clones and more diversity marked long-lived versus aged donors. The recorded TCR beta diversity per million T cells decreased in a roughly linear manner with age.

This clonotype has more than one count but fewer than ten. Its matching antigen is unknown. A second roughly 6 to 11 cycle PCR used barcoded and J-beta primers. Each CDR3 protein gets one entry after TCRdb re-called the 5' RACE reads with MiXCR. The sample includes around 1,900,000 distinct CDR3 sequences, 30% to 40% of them seen just once. This receptor was taken from a human donor in good health. Material: blood.

The CDR3 is CASSLDVSTDTQYF. The CDR3 bases are TGCGCCAGCAGCTTGGATGTCAGCACAGATACGCAGTATTTT. The chain joins TRBV5-1 to TRBJ2-3; D gene ambiguous. Trimming shortened V by 0 bases and J by 0 bases, and 5 bases separated the two germline ends. CDR1 is SGHRS and CDR2 is YFSETQ in the germline V gene. The CDR3 totals 14 residues. Full variable domain (remainder filled in from reference TRBV5-1 and TRBJ2-3): KAGVTQTPRYLIKTRGQQVTLSCSPISGHRSVSWYQQTPGQGLQFLFEYFSETQRNKGNFPGRFSGRQFSNSRSEMNVSTLELGDSALYLCASSLDVSTDTQYFGPGTRLTVL.